Included here is one T cell receptor (beta chain) sequence, with context. Its antigen is undetermined. This sample was included in a study of a mutant IDH1 vaccine in newly diagnosed glioma. Overall study context: Patients were started on vaccination 4-6 weeks after radiotherapy alone, or with temozolomide cycles. Patients arrived already treated with radiotherapy, temozolomide, or both, most having had both.

Broader study findings: Changes to the top peripheral T cell clonotypes appeared unrelated to pseudoprogression.

The data were produced by immunoSEQ multiplex PCR, yet TCRdb's version contains in-frame clones alone and is incomplete. Among 32,000 or so clones listed, 87% were seen once. Time point: week 5, during vaccination. Every single dose of the vaccine, 300 ug of mutant IDH1 20-mer peptide, came with topical imiquimod. Per germline, CDR1 MRHNA and CDR2 SNTAGT. The CDR3 runs 13 residues. V usage is TRBV6-4 and J usage is TRBJ2-5, with D unresolved. The DNA end favors TRBJ2-7, so the J call may be wrong. This TCR came from a woman between 40 and 55 years old with glioma. Some clones in this sample may be carry-over from other donors' samples. Sequenced here: peripheral blood mononuclear cells (PBMCs), sampled from a glioma patient whose treatment included an IDH1 peptide vaccine. This CDR3 reads CASSDVPSYEQYF. In nucleotides, the CDR3 is TGTGCCAGCAGTGACGTCCCTTCCTACGAGCAGTACTTC.